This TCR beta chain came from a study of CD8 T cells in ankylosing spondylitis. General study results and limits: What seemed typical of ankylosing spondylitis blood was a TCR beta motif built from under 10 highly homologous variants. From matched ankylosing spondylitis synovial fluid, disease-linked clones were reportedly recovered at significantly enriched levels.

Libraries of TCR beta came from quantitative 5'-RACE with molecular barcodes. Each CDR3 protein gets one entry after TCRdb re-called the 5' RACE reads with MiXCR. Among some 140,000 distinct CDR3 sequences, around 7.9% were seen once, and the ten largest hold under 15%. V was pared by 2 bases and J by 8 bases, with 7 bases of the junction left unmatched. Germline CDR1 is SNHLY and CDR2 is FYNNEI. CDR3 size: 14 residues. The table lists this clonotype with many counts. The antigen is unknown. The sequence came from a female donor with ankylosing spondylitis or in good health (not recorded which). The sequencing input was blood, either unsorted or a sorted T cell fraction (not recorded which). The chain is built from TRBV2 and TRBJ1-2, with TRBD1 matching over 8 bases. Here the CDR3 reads CASSEWQGAYGYTF. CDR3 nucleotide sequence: TGTGCCAGCAGTGAATGGCAGGGGGCTTACGGCTACACCTTC.